These 20 T cell receptor beta chains were all obtained from the same sample, sequenced in a study of T cell repertoires in cytomegalovirus infection (dated by TCRdb to between 2018 and 2021). The listed sequencing device is Illumina HiSeq 1500. TCRdb itself trimmed the public reads at Q25 with fastp, ran MiXCR and retained productive beta chains. Records with the same CDR3 protein are collapsed into one entry carrying the most frequent genes and DNA. The sample table records about 530,000 distinct CDR3 sequences; around 27% of these occur just once. The ten largest clones add up to about 13% of the sample. Sequenced material: PBMCs. These receptor sequences come from a human donor in good health (CMV status not recorded). Some clones in this sample may be carry-over from other donors' samples.

This clonotype was counted between two and nine times. This sequence joins TRBV7-9 and TRBJ2-1, with 7 bases aligning to TRBD2. The CDR3 is made up of 19 amino acids. The V segment lost 3 bases and the J segment 2 bases; nucleotides outside the gene matches: 16. Germline V gene sequence: CDR1 SEHNR, CDR2 FQNEAQ (reference sequence). In DNA form, the CDR3 reads TGTGCCAGCAGCTTGTCAGGGTCGAGGTCGGGAGGTACCTACAATGAGCAGTTCTTC. This gives the protein CASSLSGSRSGGTYNEQFF.

This clonotype has only a few counts. A read error may explain this, as a much larger clone is one base away. CDR3 in amino acids: CASSLTSASSYNEQFF. The CDR3 DNA reads TGTGCCAGCAGTTTAACTAGCGCGAGCTCCTACAATGAGCAGTTCTTC. V is TRBV27 and J is TRBJ2-1, with 7 nucleotides matching TRBD2. With V trimmed by 2 bases and J by 0 bases, 4 bases remained unmatched. CDR1 and CDR2 from the germline V gene are MNHEY and SMNVEV (reference sequence). The CDR3 contains 16 residues.

On this clonotype itself: One end of the junction does not line up with germline, which may come from a read error. This chain connects TRBV7-7 to TRBJ2-1; no clear D. Germline CDR1 is SSHAT and CDR2 is FNYEAQ (reference sequence). The CDR3 sequence is 13 residues long. The CDR3 region has the DNA TGTGCTAGCAGCTTAGAACAGTCGTTTGAGCAGTTCTTC. This codes for CASSLEQSFEQFF.

This clonotype was recorded at least ten times. V and J are TRBV7-8 and TRBJ2-7, with D tentatively TRBD1 (5 bases). Trimming removed 1 base at V and 3 bases at J, with 16 bases between. CDR3 size: 16 residues. The V gene's germline CDR1 is SGHVS and CDR2 FQNEAQ. In DNA, the CDR3 is TGTGCCAGCAGCTTAGTTCGCAGCAGGGCATACTACGAGCAGTACTTC. Amino acid sequence: CASSLVRSRAYYEQYF.

Only a few counts were recorded for this clonotype. J is TRBJ2-2 and V is TRBV11-3; 12 nucleotides match TRBD2. CDR3 length: 21 residues. V trimming: 0 bases; J trimming: 1 base; junction bases outside the gene matches: 12. Germline CDR1 SGHNT, CDR2 YENEEA. Here the CDR3 reads CASSLDFPLELAGGNTGELFF. The CDR3 bases are TGTGCCAGCAGCTTAGACTTCCCCCTCGAACTAGCGGGAGGGAACACCGGGGAGCTGTTTTTT.

A few counts support this clonotype. The chain uses TRBV6-5 and TRBJ1-1; 7 bases align to TRBD1. In germline, CDR1 is MNHEY, CDR2 SVGAGI. Germline trimming cut 8 bases from V and 1 base from J; bases unmatched to any gene: 10. The CDR3 covers 15 residues. The CDR3 DNA reads as TGTGCCAGCTCGGTTACGGGACAGCGGAACACTGAAGCTTTCTTT. Its translation: CASSVTGQRNTEAFF.

The chain links TRBV10-3 to TRBJ2-3; TRBD2 matches at 14 bases. In germline, CDR1 is ENHRY, CDR2 SYGVKD. The CDR3 spans 16 residues. V lost 6 bases, J lost 6 bases, and 8 bases stayed unmatched. Here the CDR3 reads CAIRARLAGGTDTQYF. CDR3 sequence (DNA): TGTGCCATCAGGGCCCGACTAGCGGGAGGGACGGATACGCAGTATTTT.

There are a few counts of this clonotype. The rearrangement links TRBV11-2 to TRBJ1-2; D perhaps matches TRBD1 (6 bases). The V and J ends lost 6 bases and 5 bases respectively, with 13 bases between them. The CDR3 consists of 13 residues. Germline CDR1 is SGHAT and CDR2 is FQNNGV. The CDR3 DNA reads TGTGCCAGCAGTATAGAGGGGGGGTATGGCTACACCTTC. It codes for CASSIEGGYGYTF.

This clonotype was counted a few times. The junction shows a germline mismatch at one end, possibly a read error. This rearrangement joins TRBV19 to TRBJ2-7; possible D gene TRBD1, 7 bases. Per germline, CDR1 LNHDA and CDR2 SQIVND (reference sequence). CDR3 length equals 15 residues. The CDR3 DNA is TGTGCCAGTAGCATAGGAGGGGACAGCTCCTACGAGCAGTACTTC. Its translation: CASSIGGDSSYEQYF.

A few counts support this clonotype. The chain uses TRBV7-2 and TRBJ2-5; a possible D gene is TRBD2 (5 bases). The ends were cut back, 1 base at V and 5 bases at J, with 14 bases in the middle. Per germline, CDR1 SGHTA and CDR2 FQGNSA. This CDR3 contains 15 residues. The CDR3 DNA is TGTGCCAGCAGCTTAGAGGGCGGGCATGAGGAGACCCAGTACTTC. Its protein is CASSLEGGHEETQYF.

This clonotype was seen a handful of times. The gene calls are TRBV24-1 and TRBJ2-1; 7 bases map to TRBD2. There are 16 residues in the CDR3. Looked up from germline, CDR1 is KGHDR and CDR2 is SFDVKD. V was pared by 4 bases and J by 4 bases, with 9 bases of the junction left unmatched. The CDR3, as DNA: TGTGCCACCAGTGAAACGGCTAGCGGCAGGTACAATGAGCAGTTCTTC. This sequence encodes CATSETASGRYNEQFF.

This clonotype has just a few counts. This chain uses TRBV7-2 with TRBJ1-1, with 9 bases aligning to TRBD1. This CDR3 is built from 18 residues. From germline, CDR1 is SGHTA and CDR2 FQGNSA. V lost 4 bases and J lost 4; bases outside the gene matches: 16. The CDR3 sequence: CASSSRQGGFILGTEAFF. CDR3 sequence (DNA): TGTGCCAGCAGCTCCCGACAGGGGGGATTCATATTAGGCACTGAAGCTTTCTTT. Complete variable domain (other parts from reference TRBV7-2 and TRBJ1-1): GAGVSQSPSNKVTEKGKDVELRCDPISGHTALYWYRQSLGQGLEFLIYFQGNSAPDKSGLPSDRFSAERTGGSVSTLTIQRTQQEDSAVYLCASSSRQGGFILGTEAFFGQGTRLTVV.

This clonotype was observed at least ten times. Its ends do not fully match the called genes, so a read error is possible. The J gene is TRBJ1-5, the V gene TRBV7-2; D remains ambiguous. The CDR3 has 12 amino acids. Looked up from germline, CDR1 is SGHTA and CDR2 is FQGNSA. DNA of the CDR3: TGTGCCAGCAGCTTAGCGCGTGGCCCCCCGCATTTT. Translation gives CASSLARGPPHF.

The chain links TRBV23-1 to TRBJ2-3; weak D call: TRBD2 (6 bases). TRBV23-1 is labeled an ORF, and its function is uncertain. The CDR3 has 15 residues. Trimming took off 7 bases at V and 4 bases at J, with 18 bases between the two ends. CDR3 loop: CASNPKEGTADTQYF. The CDR3 region has the DNA TGCGCCAGCAACCCTAAGGAGGGGACCGCAGATACGCAGTATTTT.

V gene TRBV6-8 combines with J gene TRBJ2-7, with TRBD2 identical over 12 bases. In germline, CDR1 is MNHGY, CDR2 SAAAGT. This CDR3 region has 14 residues. V lost 7 bases to trimming and J lost 3 bases; unmatched junction nucleotides: 4. The CDR3 nucleotides are TGTGCCAGCACCACGACTAGCGGGGGCTACGAGCAGTACGTC. Its protein is CASTTTSGGYEQYV.

This clonotype was seen a few times. A read error is possible here, since a much larger clone lies one base away. This chain joins TRBV7-8 and TRBJ1-1; D ambiguous. The germline V gene has CDR1 SGHVS and CDR2 FQNEAQ. This CDR3 region has 13 residues. Between the trimmed V and J ends, which lost 4 bases and 5 bases, there was a span of 11 bases. CDR3 residues: CASSSLLGTEAFF. For the CDR3, the DNA is TGTGCCAGCAGCTCATTGCTGGGGACTGAAGCTTTCTTT.

V usage is TRBV20-1 and J usage is TRBJ2-7; the match to TRBD1 covers 9 bases. This CDR3 contains 14 residues. V lost 3 bases to trimming and J lost 3 bases; unmatched junction nucleotides: 6. Germline CDR1 reads DFQATT; CDR2 reads SNEGSKA (reference sequence). CDR3 nucleotide sequence: TGCAGTGCTAGTCTACAGGGGGCCAACTACGAGCAGTACTTC. It specifies CSASLQGANYEQYF.

This clonotype was recorded once. The chain employs TRBV20-1 and TRBJ1-5, with a tentative D call TRBD1 (5 bases). Germline-derived CDR1 and CDR2 are DFQATT and SNEGSKA (reference sequence). The germline V and J ends were trimmed by 1 base and 1 base, with 8 bases remaining between them. The CDR3 has 14 residues. DNA of the CDR3: TGCAGTGCTAGAGGGGGCCCGAGCAATCAGCCCCAGCATTTT. Residues: CSARGGPSNQPQHF.

V gene TRBV29-1 combines with J gene TRBJ1-1; no reliable D call. Germline V gives CDR1 SQVTM, CDR2 ANQGSEA. Deletions cut 4 bases from V and 3 bases from J, with 21 bases between. The CDR3 consists of 16 residues. The CDR3 sequence: CSVVSGRIFIDTEAFF. CDR3 bases: TGCAGCGTTGTAAGCGGACGGATTTTCATCGACACTGAAGCTTTCTTT. Complete variable domain (other parts from reference TRBV29-1 and TRBJ1-1): SAVISQKPSRDICQRGTSLTIQCQVDSQVTMMFWYRQQPGQSLTLIATANQGSEATYESGFVIDKFPISRPNLTFSTLTVSNMSPEDSSIYLCSVVSGRIFIDTEAFFGQGTRLTVV.

V and J are TRBV27 and TRBJ2-1; D not resolved. Trimming removed 6 bases at V and 8 bases at J, with 17 bases between. Germline CDR1 reads MNHEY; CDR2 reads SMNVEV (reference sequence). The CDR3 has 14 residues. Here the CDR3 reads CASREMRGDDEQFF. CDR3 coding DNA: TGTGCCAGCAGGGAGATGCGCGGCGACGATGAGCAGTTCTTC.